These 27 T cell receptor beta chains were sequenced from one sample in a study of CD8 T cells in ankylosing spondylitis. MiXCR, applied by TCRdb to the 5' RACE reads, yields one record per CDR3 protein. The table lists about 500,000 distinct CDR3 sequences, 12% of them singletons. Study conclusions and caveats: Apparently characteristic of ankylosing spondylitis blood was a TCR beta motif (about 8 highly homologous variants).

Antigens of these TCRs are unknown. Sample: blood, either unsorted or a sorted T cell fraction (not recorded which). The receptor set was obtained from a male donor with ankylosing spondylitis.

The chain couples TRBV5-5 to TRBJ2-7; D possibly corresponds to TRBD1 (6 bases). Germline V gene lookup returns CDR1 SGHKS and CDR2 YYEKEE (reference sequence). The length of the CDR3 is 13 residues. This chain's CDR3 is CASSLNTGPEHNV. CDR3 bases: TGTGCCAGCAGTTTAAACACAGGGCCCGAACACAACGTC.

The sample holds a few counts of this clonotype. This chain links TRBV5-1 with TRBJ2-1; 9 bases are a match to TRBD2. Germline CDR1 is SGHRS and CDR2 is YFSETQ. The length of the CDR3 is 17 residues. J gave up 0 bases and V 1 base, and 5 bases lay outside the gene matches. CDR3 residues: CASSLTAGGSSYNEQFF. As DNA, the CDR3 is TGCGCCAGCAGCTTGACAGCGGGAGGAAGCTCCTACAATGAGCAGTTCTTC.

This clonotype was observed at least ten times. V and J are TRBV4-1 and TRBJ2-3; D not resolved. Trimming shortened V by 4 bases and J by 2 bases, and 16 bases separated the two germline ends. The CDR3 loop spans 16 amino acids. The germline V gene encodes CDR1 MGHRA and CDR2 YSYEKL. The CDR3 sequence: CASSRTGGRVTDTQYF. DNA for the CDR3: TGCGCCAGCAGCCGGACGGGTGGTCGTGTCACAGATACGCAGTATTTT.

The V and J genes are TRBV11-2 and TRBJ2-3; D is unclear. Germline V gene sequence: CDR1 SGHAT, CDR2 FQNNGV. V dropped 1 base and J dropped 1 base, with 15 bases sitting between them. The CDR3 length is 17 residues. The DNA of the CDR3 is TGTGCCAGCAGCTTAGCAGTCGGTGAGGCGGGCACAGATACGCAGTATTTT. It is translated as CASSLAVGEAGTDTQYF.

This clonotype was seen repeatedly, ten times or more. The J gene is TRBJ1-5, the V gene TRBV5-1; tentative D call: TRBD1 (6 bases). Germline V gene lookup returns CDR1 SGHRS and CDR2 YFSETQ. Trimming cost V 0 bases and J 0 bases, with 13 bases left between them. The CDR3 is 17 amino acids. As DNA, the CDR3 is TGCGCCAGCAGCTTGGAGCCGGGACACGATAGCAATCAGCCCCAGCATTTT. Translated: CASSLEPGHDSNQPQHF.

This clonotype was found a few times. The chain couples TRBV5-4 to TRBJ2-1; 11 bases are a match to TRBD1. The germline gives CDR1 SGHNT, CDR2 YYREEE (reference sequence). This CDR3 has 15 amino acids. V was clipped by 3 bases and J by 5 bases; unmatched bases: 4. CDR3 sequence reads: CASSSGTGGNNEQFF. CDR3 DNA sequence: TGTGCCAGCAGCTCAGGGACAGGGGGTAACAATGAGCAGTTCTTC.

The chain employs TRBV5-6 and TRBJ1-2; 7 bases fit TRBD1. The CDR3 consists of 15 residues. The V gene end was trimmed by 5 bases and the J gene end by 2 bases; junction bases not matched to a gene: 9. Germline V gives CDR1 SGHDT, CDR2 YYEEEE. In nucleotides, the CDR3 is TGTGCCAGCAGACTAACCGGGACAGAGAACTATGGCTACACCTTC. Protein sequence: CASRLTGTENYGYTF.

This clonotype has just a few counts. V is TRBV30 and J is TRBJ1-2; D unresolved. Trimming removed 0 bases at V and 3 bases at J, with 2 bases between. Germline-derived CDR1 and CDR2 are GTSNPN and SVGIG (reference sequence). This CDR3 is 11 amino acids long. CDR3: CAWSVDYGYTF. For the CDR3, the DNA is TGTGCCTGGAGTGTAGACTATGGCTACACCTTC.

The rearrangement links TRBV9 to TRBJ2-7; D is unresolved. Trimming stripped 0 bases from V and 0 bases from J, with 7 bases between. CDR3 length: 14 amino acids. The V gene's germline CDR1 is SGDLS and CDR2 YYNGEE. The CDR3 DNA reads TGTGCCAGCAGCGTAGCCACTCTCTCCTACGAGCAGTACTTC. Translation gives CASSVATLSYEQYF.

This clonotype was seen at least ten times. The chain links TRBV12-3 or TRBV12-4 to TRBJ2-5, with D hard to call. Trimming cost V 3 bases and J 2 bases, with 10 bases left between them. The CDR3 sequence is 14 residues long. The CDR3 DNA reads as TGTGCCAGCAGTTTCGGGCCTGCACAAGAGACCCAGTACTTC. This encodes CASSFGPAQETQYF.

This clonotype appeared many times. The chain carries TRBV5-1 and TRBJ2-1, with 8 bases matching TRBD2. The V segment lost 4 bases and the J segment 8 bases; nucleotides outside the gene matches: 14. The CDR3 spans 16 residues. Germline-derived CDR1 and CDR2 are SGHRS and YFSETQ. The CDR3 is CASSLGLAVFQDEQFF. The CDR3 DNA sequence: TGCGCCAGCAGCCTCGGACTAGCCGTCTTCCAAGATGAGCAGTTCTTC.

The CDR3 spells CASSPTGTLNYGYTF. The CDR3 region has the DNA TGTGCCAGCTCACCAACAGGGACGTTGAACTATGGCTACACCTTC. The chain is built from TRBV18 and TRBJ1-2, with a tentative D call TRBD1 (6 bases). The CDR3 runs 15 residues. V gave up 2 bases and J gave up 2 bases, with 12 bases separating them. Germline V gene lookup returns CDR1 KGHSH and CDR2 LQKENI.

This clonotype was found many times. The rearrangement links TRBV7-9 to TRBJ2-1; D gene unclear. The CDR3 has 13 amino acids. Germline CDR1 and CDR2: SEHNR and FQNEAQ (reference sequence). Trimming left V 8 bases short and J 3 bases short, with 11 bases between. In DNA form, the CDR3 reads TGTGCCAGCGGGGATCCGATCTACAATGAGCAGTTCTTC. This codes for CASGDPIYNEQFF.

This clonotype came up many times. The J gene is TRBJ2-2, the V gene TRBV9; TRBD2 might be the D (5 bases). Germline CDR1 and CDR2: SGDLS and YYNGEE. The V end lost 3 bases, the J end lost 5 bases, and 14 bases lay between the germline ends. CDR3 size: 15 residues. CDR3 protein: CASSGNLGETGELFF. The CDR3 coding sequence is TGTGCCAGCAGCGGAAATCTCGGGGAGACCGGGGAGCTGTTTTTT.

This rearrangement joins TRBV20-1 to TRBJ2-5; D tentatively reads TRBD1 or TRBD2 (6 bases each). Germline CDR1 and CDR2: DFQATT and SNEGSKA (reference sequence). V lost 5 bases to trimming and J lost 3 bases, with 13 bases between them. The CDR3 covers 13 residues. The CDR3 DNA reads TGCAGTGCTCGGGGGCTAGATAAAGAGACCCAGTACTTC. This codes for CSARGLDKETQYF.

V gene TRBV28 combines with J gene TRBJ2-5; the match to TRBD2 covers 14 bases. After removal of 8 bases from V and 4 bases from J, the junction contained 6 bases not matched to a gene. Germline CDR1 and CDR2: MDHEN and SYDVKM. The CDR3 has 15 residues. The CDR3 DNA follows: TGTGCCAGCGAGACTAGCGGGAGGGCAGGAGAGACCCAGTACTTC. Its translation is CASETSGRAGETQYF.

CDR3 nucleotide sequence: TGTGCCACCAGTGACACAACCGCAGGGGGGACTGGGTACGAGCAGTACTTC. Its protein product is CATSDTTAGGTGYEQYF. This rearrangement joins TRBV24-1 to TRBJ2-7, with TRBD1 as a possible D gene (7 bases). Trimming took off 4 bases at V and 4 bases at J, with 22 bases between the two ends. The germline V gene has CDR1 KGHDR and CDR2 SFDVKD. The CDR3 is 17 residues long.

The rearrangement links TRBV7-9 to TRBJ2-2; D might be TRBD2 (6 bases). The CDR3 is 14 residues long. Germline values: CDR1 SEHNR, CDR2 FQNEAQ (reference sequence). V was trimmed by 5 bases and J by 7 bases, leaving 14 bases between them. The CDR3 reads CASSPYGGGGELFF. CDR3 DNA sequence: TGTGCCAGCAGCCCGTACGGGGGAGGCGGGGAGCTGTTTTTT.

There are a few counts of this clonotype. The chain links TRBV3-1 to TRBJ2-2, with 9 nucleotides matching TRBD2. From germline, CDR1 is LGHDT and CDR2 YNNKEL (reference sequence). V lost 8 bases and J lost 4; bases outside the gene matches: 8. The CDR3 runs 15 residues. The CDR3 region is CASCLAGVGTGELFF. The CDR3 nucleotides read TGTGCCAGCTGCTTAGCGGGAGTCGGCACCGGGGAGCTGTTTTTT.

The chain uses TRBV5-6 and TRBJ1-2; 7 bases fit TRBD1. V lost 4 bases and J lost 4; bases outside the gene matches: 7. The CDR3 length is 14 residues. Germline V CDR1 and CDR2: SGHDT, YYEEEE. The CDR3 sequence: CASSANRGLYGYTF. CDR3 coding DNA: TGTGCCAGCAGCGCAAACAGGGGCCTCTATGGCTACACCTTC.

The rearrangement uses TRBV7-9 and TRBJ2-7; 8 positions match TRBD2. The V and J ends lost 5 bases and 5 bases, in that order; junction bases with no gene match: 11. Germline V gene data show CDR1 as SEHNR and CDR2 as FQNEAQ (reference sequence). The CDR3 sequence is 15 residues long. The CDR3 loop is CASSIPGTRIHEQYF. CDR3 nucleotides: TGTGCCAGCAGCATCCCCGGGACTAGGATCCACGAGCAGTACTTC.

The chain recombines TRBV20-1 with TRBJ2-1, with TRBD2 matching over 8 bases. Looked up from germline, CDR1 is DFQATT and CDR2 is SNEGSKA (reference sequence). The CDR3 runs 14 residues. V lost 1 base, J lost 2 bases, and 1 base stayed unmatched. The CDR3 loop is CSARAGGPYNEQFF. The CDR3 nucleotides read TGCAGTGCTAGAGCGGGAGGGCCCTACAATGAGCAGTTCTTC.

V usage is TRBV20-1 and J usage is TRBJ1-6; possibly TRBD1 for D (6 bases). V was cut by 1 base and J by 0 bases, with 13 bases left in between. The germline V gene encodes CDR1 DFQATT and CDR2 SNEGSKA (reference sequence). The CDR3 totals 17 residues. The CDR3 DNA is TGCAGTGCTAGAGTGCTGTCCAGGGGCTCCTATAATTCACCCCTCCACTTT. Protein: CSARVLSRGSYNSPLHF.

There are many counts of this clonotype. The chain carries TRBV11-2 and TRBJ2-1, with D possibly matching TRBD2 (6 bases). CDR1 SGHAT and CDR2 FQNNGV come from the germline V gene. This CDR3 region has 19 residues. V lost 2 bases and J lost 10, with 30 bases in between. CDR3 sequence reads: CASSLRRVLSANPANEQFF. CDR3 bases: TGTGCCAGCAGCTTACGGAGGGTTCTTTCCGCCAACCCGGCGAACGAGCAGTTCTTC.

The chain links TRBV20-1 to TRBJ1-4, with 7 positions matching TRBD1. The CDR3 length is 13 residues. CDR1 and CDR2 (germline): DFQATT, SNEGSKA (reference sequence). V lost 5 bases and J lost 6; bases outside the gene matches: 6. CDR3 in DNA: TGCAGTGCTGCTACGGGACAGTATGAAAAACTGTTTTTT. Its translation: CSAATGQYEKLFF.

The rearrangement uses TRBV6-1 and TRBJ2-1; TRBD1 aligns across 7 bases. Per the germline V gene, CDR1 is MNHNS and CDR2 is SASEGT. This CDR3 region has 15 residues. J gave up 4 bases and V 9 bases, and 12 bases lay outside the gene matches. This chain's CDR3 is CASTGKGGAYNEQFF. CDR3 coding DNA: TGTGCCAGTACCGGTAAAGGGGGCGCTTACAATGAGCAGTTCTTC.

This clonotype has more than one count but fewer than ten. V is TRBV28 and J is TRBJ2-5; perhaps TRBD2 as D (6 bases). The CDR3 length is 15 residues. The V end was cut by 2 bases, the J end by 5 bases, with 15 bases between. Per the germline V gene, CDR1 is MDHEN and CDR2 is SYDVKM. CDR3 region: CASSLPGVGVETQYF. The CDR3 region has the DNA TGTGCCAGCAGTTTACCGGGAGTAGGCGTGGAGACCCAGTACTTC.